These 18 T cell receptor beta chains share one sample of origin, sequenced in a study of cytomegalovirus exposure and HLA in healthy donors. Researchers ran the PCR with 60 Vbeta and 13 Jbeta primers. Generated by immunoSEQ multiplex PCR, the TCRdb table keeps only in-frame clones and is missing some. This table has around 130,000 clones, about four fifths appearing once. The sequenced sample consisted of PBMCs. Receptors originate from a young man in good health and CMV-seronegative.

This clone showed up just a few times. The rearrangement uses TRBV7-3 and TRBJ1-1, with D possibly being TRBD1 (5 bases). Germline V lookup: CDR1 SGHTA, CDR2 FQGTGA. The CDR3 is 13 residues long. The ends were cut back, 4 bases at V and 7 bases at J, with 13 bases in the middle. This CDR3 reads CASSSQGWGEAFF. Here the CDR3 DNA reads TGTGCCAGCAGCTCTCAGGGCTGGGGTGAAGCTTTCTTT.

This chain joins TRBV6-6 and TRBJ1-5; D is undetermined. The CDR3 spans 16 residues. V gave up 5 bases and J gave up 12 bases, with 26 bases separating them. CDR1 is MNHNY and CDR2 is SVGAGI in the germline V gene (reference sequence). The CDR3 spells CASSPGGRGKVERQHF. Here the CDR3 DNA reads TGTGCCAGCAGTCCGGGAGGGCGGGGTAAGGTTGAGCGCCAGCATTTT.

This rearrangement joins TRBV29-1 to TRBJ2-1; weak D call: TRBD2 (5 bases). Germline V gene data show CDR1 as SQVTM and CDR2 as ANQGSEA. CDR3 length: 16 residues. The V end lost 1 base, the J end lost 2 bases, and 15 bases lay between the germline ends. CDR3 coding DNA: TGCAGCGTTGAAGCGCGGCTAGCTGATACCTACAATGAGCAGTTCTTC. This encodes CSVEARLADTYNEQFF.

The chain is built from TRBV30 and TRBJ1-5; D gene unclear. CDR1 and CDR2 (germline): GTSNPN, SVGIG (reference sequence). V lost 2 bases to trimming and J lost 4 bases, with 9 bases between them. The CDR3 contains 13 residues. CDR3 region: CAWSRRENQPQHF. CDR3 DNA: TGTGCCTGGAGTCGCCGGGAGAATCAGCCCCAGCATTTT.

The chain recombines TRBV5-4 with TRBJ1-1; possibly TRBD1 for D (5 bases). Germline-derived CDR1 and CDR2 are SGHNT and YYREEE (reference sequence). V was cut by 4 bases and J by 1 base, with 11 bases left in between. The CDR3 spans 14 residues. The CDR3 is CASSGTTGNTEAFF. As DNA, the CDR3 is TGTGCCAGCAGCGGAACCACAGGGAACACTGAAGCTTTCTTT.

The J gene is TRBJ2-1, the V gene TRBV9; 8 bases agree with TRBD2. This CDR3 has 15 residues. Germline CDR1 reads SGDLS; CDR2 reads YYNGEE. The V segment lost 7 bases and the J segment 9 bases; nucleotides outside the gene matches: 15. The CDR3 loop reads CASAGTSWGGGEQFF. The CDR3 region has the DNA TGTGCCAGCGCCGGGACTAGTTGGGGAGGGGGTGAGCAGTTCTTC.

The gene calls are TRBV7-2 and TRBJ2-7; TRBD2 matches at 7 bases. Germline CDR1 reads SGHTA; CDR2 reads FQGNSA. Trimming took 1 base from V and 2 from J; bases not matched to a gene: 8. The CDR3 totals 16 residues. CDR3 DNA sequence: TGTGCCAGCAGCTTAGAGGCTAGCGGACTTACCTACGAGCAGTACTTC. Its translation is CASSLEASGLTYEQYF. The whole variable domain, remainder taken from reference TRBV7-2 and TRBJ2-7, is GAGVSQSPSNKVTEKGKDVELRCDPISGHTALYWYRQSLGQGLEFLIYFQGNSAPDKSGLPSDRFSAERTGGSVSTLTIQRTQQEDSAVYLCASSLEASGLTYEQYFGPGTRLTVT.

J is TRBJ2-7 and V is TRBV5-4, with TRBD2 matching 7 bases. Trimming took 1 base from V and 2 from J; bases not matched to a gene: 3. This CDR3 comprises 14 residues. Per the germline V gene, CDR1 is SGHNT and CDR2 is YYREEE (reference sequence). The CDR3 nucleotides are TGTGCCAGCAGCTTGCGGGGGGAAGCCTACGAGCAGTACTTC. Translation: CASSLRGEAYEQYF.

This clone was counted only a few times. The chain uses TRBV4-2 and TRBJ1-5; D is perhaps TRBD1 (6 bases). The V gene lost 2 bases and the J gene lost 2 bases, with 7 bases spanning the gap. This CDR3 region has 14 residues. The germline CDR1 and CDR2 sequences are LGHNA and YNFKEQ. CDR3 sequence reads: CASSQNRGNQPQHF. The DNA for the CDR3 is TGTGCCAGCAGCCAAAACAGGGGCAATCAGCCCCAGCATTTT.

The V and J genes are TRBV4-3 and TRBJ2-1; 10 nucleotides line up with TRBD1. From germline, CDR1 is LGHNA and CDR2 YSLEER. The CDR3 loop spans 17 amino acids. The ends lost 4 bases at V and 9 bases at J; junction bases unmatched: 15. The CDR3 nucleotides read TGCGCCAGCAGCCCCCGCCCGACAGGGGGCTCAAGGGGTGAGCAGTTCTTC. Protein: CASSPRPTGGSRGEQFF.

V is TRBV27 and J is TRBJ2-5, with D uncertain. Trimming cost V 5 bases and J 4 bases, with 11 bases left between them. The CDR3 is 13 residues long. Germline V gene sequence: CDR1 MNHEY, CDR2 SMNVEV (reference sequence). The CDR3 region is CASSRAWRETQYF. CDR3 nucleotide sequence: TGTGCCAGCAGTAGAGCTTGGAGAGAGACCCAGTACTTC.

V and J are TRBV18 and TRBJ1-1; a possible D gene is TRBD1 (6 bases). V was trimmed by 3 bases and J by 3 bases, leaving 17 bases between them. The germline V gene encodes CDR1 KGHSH and CDR2 LQKENI. CDR3 length: 16 amino acids. The CDR3: CASSPLQGGRHTEAFF. CDR3 nucleotides: TGTGCCAGCTCACCGCTACAGGGAGGGAGGCACACTGAAGCTTTCTTT.

This chain links TRBV5-1 with TRBJ2-1; 8 bases agree with TRBD2. The length of the CDR3 is 16 residues. V shed 0 bases and J 3 bases; nucleotides not matched to a gene: 5. CDR1 is SGHRS, CDR2 YFSETQ, per germline. CDR3: CASSLGGREDYNEQFF. The CDR3 nucleotides are TGCGCCAGCAGCTTGGGGGGGCGGGAGGACTACAATGAGCAGTTCTTC.

The rearrangement links TRBV27 to TRBJ1-5, with D perhaps matching TRBD1 (5 bases). Trimming pared 2 bases from V and 5 bases from J, leaving 10 bases between. This CDR3 spans 14 amino acids. Per germline, CDR1 MNHEY and CDR2 SMNVEV (reference sequence). The CDR3 sequence: CASSLKRQHQPQHF. The CDR3 nucleotides are TGTGCCAGCAGTTTAAAGAGACAGCATCAGCCCCAGCATTTT.

This chain uses TRBV11-2 with TRBJ2-7; the D gene is possibly TRBD1 (6 bases). Germline V lookup: CDR1 SGHAT, CDR2 FQNNGV. V gave up 4 bases and J gave up 3 bases, with 16 bases separating them. CDR3 length equals 15 residues. This chain's CDR3 is CASSSVLGGLYEQYF. Written as DNA, the CDR3 is TGTGCCAGCAGCTCGGTTTTAGGGGGTCTCTACGAGCAGTACTTC.

The genes are TRBV15 and TRBJ1-6, with 7 bases matching TRBD1. With 6 bases clipped from V and 8 bases from J, the junction kept 7 bases outside the gene matches. CDR1 is LNHNV and CDR2 is YYDKDF in the germline V gene (reference sequence). This CDR3 is built from 14 residues. In DNA form, the CDR3 reads TGTGCCACCAGAAAGGACAGGAGAGATTCACCCCTCCACTTT. Protein product: CATRKDRRDSPLHF.

This chain joins TRBV4-3 and TRBJ1-1, with unresolved D. The germline gives CDR1 LGHNA, CDR2 YSLEER. This CDR3 comprises 14 residues. Trimming removed 1 base at V and 1 base at J, with 7 bases between. CDR3 region: CASSQVAGNTEAFF. The CDR3 DNA reads TGCGCCAGCAGCCAAGTGGCGGGGAACACTGAAGCTTTCTTT.

V and J are TRBV6-5 and TRBJ1-3; unclear D gene. CDR1 is MNHEY, CDR2 SVGAGI, per germline. Trimming took 0 bases from V and 2 from J, leaving 11 bases between them. CDR3 length: 16 amino acids. CDR3 DNA sequence: TGTGCCAGCAGTTACTCGAGCAGGATCCCTGGAAACACCATATATTTT. It is translated as CASSYSSRIPGNTIYF.